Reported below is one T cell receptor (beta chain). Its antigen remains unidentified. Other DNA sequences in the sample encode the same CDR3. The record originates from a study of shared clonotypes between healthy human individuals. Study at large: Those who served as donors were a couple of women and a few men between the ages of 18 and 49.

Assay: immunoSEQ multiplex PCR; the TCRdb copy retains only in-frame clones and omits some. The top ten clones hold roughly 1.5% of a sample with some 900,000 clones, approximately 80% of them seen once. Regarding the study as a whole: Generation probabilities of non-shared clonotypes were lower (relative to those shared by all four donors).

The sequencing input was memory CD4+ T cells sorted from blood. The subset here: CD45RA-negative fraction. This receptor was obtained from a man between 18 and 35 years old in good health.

The CDR3 DNA reads as TGTGCCAGCTCACCAGGGGCCGGGGATGAAAAACTGTTTTTT. Encoded protein: CASSPGAGDEKLFF. The chain employs TRBV18 and TRBJ1-4; tentatively, D is TRBD1 (5 bases). V was cut by 2 bases and J by 6 bases, with 10 bases left in between. The V gene's germline CDR1 is KGHSH and CDR2 LQKENI. The CDR3 has 14 amino acids.